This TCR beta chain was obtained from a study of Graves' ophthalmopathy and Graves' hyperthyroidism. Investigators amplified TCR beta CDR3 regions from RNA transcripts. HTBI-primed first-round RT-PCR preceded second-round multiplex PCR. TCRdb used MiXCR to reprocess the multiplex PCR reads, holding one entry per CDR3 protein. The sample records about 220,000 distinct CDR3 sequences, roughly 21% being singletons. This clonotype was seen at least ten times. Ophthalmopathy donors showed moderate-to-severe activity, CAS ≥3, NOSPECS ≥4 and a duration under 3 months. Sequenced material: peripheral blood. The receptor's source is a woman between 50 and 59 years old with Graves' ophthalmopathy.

As DNA, the CDR3 is TGTGCCTCCCTAAGACCGACCGTTGCCTACGAGCAGTACTTC. Encoded protein: CASLRPTVAYEQYF. This chain links TRBV30 with TRBJ2-7; D gene unclear. Germline V gene sequence: CDR1 GTSNPN, CDR2 SVGIG (reference sequence). This CDR3 region has 14 residues. Deletions cut 7 bases from V and 2 bases from J, with 18 bases between.